This T cell receptor beta chain derives from a study of CD8+ T cells in alopecia areata. The study, taken as a whole, reports: Higher clonality than in normal scalp was seen in lesional scalp, especially alopecia totalis/universalis. Resident alphabeta T cells of normal skin are also sequenced in scalp samples.

This CDR3 contains 14 residues. Germline CDR1 is MNHEY and CDR2 is SMNVEV (reference sequence). The ends were cut back, 6 bases at V and 1 base at J, with 11 bases in the middle. cDNA serving as the sequencing template came from extracted, reverse transcribed RNA. Repertoires were generated with immunoSEQ multiplex PCR, while TCRdb's copy carries only in-frame clones and drops some. The top ten hold roughly a quarter of the sample, which has about 110,000 clones, 45% to 60% seen once. Specimens obtained from alopecia areata patients comprised lesional scalp punch biopsies and peripheral blood. As for this clone: The antigen remains unidentified.

The chain employs TRBV27 and TRBJ2-3; the D gene is possibly TRBD2 (5 bases). The sample taken for sequencing was NKG2D-low CD8+ T cells sorted from blood. The TCR was taken from a human donor with alopecia areata. The CDR3 protein is CASRPVGGTDTQYF. The CDR3 DNA reads as TGTGCCAGCAGGCCGGTCGGGGGCACAGATACGCAGTATTTT.